This paragraph covers one TCR beta chain sequence. Time point in this sample: blood 4 weeks post-SBRT, at nephrectomy. As to treatment: 15 Gy SBRT to primary tumor, nephrectomy 4 weeks later. Sequencing was performed with immunoSEQ multiplex PCR; in TCRdb, only in-frame clones are kept and a portion is missing. The sample carries 130,000 to 150,000 clones, around nine tenths recorded once. The data were obtained in a study of radiation and T cells in renal cell carcinoma. The germline V and J ends were trimmed by 4 bases and 2 bases, with 17 bases remaining between them. Germline CDR1 is SGHTA and CDR2 is FQGNSA. This CDR3 is 16 amino acids long.

Sequenced here: blood, sampled from a patient whose treatment included radiotherapy and nephrectomy. The sequence derives from a woman in her forties or fifties with renal cell carcinoma. The rearrangement joins TRBV7-2 to TRBJ2-5; no clear D. The CDR3 region is CASSSPVRFVQETQYF. The CDR3 region has the DNA TGTGCCAGCAGCTCCCCGGTCAGGTTCGTTCAAGAGACCCAGTACTTC.